Listed here is a single TCR beta chain. Its antigen target is currently unknown. The sample holds no much larger clone one base away, and base qualities are not on file. Inclusive of the bounding cysteine and phenylalanine, the CDR3 is 11 residues long. Only the CDR3 DNA stays, 33 bases, in frame from base 1. Trimming at the junction amounts to 8 bases on V and 2 bases on J, and the germline ends lie 5 bases apart. According to the germline V gene, CDR1 reads MRHNA and CDR2 reads SNTAGT. The sample belongs to a study of blood T cells in healthy people across ages (dated by TCRdb to 2014 to 2015). At the level of the whole study: Template switching captured roughly one uniquely barcoded TCR beta cDNA molecule per two T cells in model experiments. To avoid experimental bias, donors of different ages were spread randomly across the sequencing lanes. To track age-related changes in TCR beta repertoire diversity, the study relied on deep sequencing normalized with unique cDNA molecular identifiers. For two donors (one aged 18 to 29 and one aged 80 or older), the study analyzed two additional independent replicas of 1 million unique cDNA reads from the same blood draw. Four age groups were formed from the donors: young (average approximately 15 years), middle-aged (roughly 38), aged (around 68) and long-lived (more than 75). Beyond this particular receptor, the publication reports: Compared with the aged group, the long-lived group had more naive CD4+ T cells, fewer expanded clones and increased TCR diversity, a pattern suggesting age selection. As age increased, observed TCR beta diversity per million T cells dropped in a roughly linear way, and a significant reduction was already evident by age around 41. Estimates of total diversity based on one million sequenced T cells were regarded as lower bounds and as underestimates. Bulk unsorted PBMC profiling prevented conclusive comparison of naive and antigen-experienced compartments. The CMV infection status of donors was not known, potentially confounding age-related changes in expanded clonotypes. There was a strong correlation between observed TCR beta diversity and the percentage of naive T cells measured by flow cytometry.

The method behind the library was 5' RACE. Instrument used: Illumina HiSeq 2500. The second PCR ran for about 7 to 11 cycles and used a J-beta primer mix along with a sample-barcoded 5' primer. Each TCR beta cDNA molecule received a unique molecular identifier from a template-switch 5' adaptor carrying 12 random nucleotides. Each sample yielded at least 3 million CDR3-containing paired-end reads. First-strand cDNA synthesis was performed from all RNA using the Mint cDNA synthesis kit, with priming by a TRBC-specific oligonucleotide. Following uracil-DNA glycosylase treatment, a first 18-cycle PCR with universal primers M1SS and BC2_uni_R was performed on all cDNA. As for how the authors treated the data: For normalization, 1 million high-quality reads, each with a distinct molecular identifier, were randomly selected from each sample. Instead of being binned into consensus sequences, reads with shared molecular identifiers were discarded. MiTCR, run with a Q25 quality threshold and the strictest error-elimination algorithm, handled CDR3 identification, clonotype clustering and error correction. A nonparametric unseen species model with Euler transformation was used to estimate lower-bound total TCR beta diversity. TCRdb itself trimmed the public reads at Q25 with fastp, ran MiXCR and retained productive beta chains. Every distinct CDR3 protein forms one entry, paired with its most common genes and DNA. Here the V and J calls rest on TCRdb's processing, not on the authors' analysis. This sample is represented by roughly 730,000 distinct CDR3 sequences; 45% to 70% of them were singletons. The ten largest clones capture roughly 26% of the sample.

The donors were a few dozen Caucasian individuals from Russia, aged about 6 to 95 years, who were systemically healthy. Around 10 milliliters of peripheral blood were drawn from each donor into EDTA-treated Vacutainer tubes. Ficoll-Paque density-gradient centrifugation was used to isolate PBMCs, with at least 7 million obtained per sample. Total RNA, at least 5 micrograms per sample, was extracted from PBMCs with Trizol reagent. For every donor, an aliquot of PBMCs went through flow cytometry to measure the percentages of naive CD45RAhigh/CD27high T cells. The chain links TRBV6-4 with TRBJ2-3, with no confident D gene call. Sequencing was performed on blood. This receptor was taken from a man in his forties or fifties in good health. CDR3 reads: CASLLTDTQYF. The DNA reads TGTGCCAGCCTTCTCACAGATACGCAGTATTTT.